This T cell receptor (beta chain) was sequenced in a study of cytomegalovirus exposure and HLA in healthy donors. The wider study: Earlier sequencing of approximately 180 million T cells yielded around 100 million unique TCR beta sequences.

Trimming removed 2 bases from V and 3 bases from J, with 12 bases in between. Per germline, CDR1 WSHSY and CDR2 SAAADI. The CDR3 runs 15 residues. In the PCR, 60 Vbeta and 13 Jbeta primers were used. Sequencing was performed with immunoSEQ multiplex PCR; in TCRdb, only in-frame clones are kept and a portion is missing. Of around 95,000 clones listed, roughly 82% are singletons. The TCR originated in a man under 40 in good health and CMV-seropositive. The J gene is TRBJ2-3, the V gene TRBV10-2; D perhaps matches TRBD2 (5 bases). Input material: PBMCs. The CDR3 is CASSELAGLTDTQYF. The CDR3 DNA reads TGCGCCAGCAGTGAGCTAGCCGGATTAACAGATACGCAGTATTTT.